These T cell receptor beta chains were read from a single sample in a study of T cell therapy after organ transplantation. Some clones are missing from TCRdb's copy, which holds only in-frame ones; the method was immunoSEQ multiplex PCR. There are 45,000 to 50,000 clones in the sample; less than 95% occur only once, and around 3.1% lies in the top ten. No antigen is known for these receptors. The sequencing here drew on CD8+ T cells from blood, taken before autologous CMV-specific T cell therapy. Every receptor here comes from a human patient who had received a solid organ transplant and had CMV disease. Each CDR3 is given with its conserved first and last residue. The D gene is left open where the match is weak. Clone size appears in some rows only: once, few, many, or a class for an expanded clone.

-,TRBJ1-2,TRBV6-5,-,CASSYTGEHGYTF,TGTGCCAGCAGTTACACGGGGGAACATGGCTACACCTTC
-,TRBJ1-2,TRBV30,-,CAWSVGVRYGYTF,TGTGCCTGGAGTGTAGGGGTCAGATATGGCTACACCTTC
TRBD2,TRBJ2-7,TRBV27,-,CASKLAGGPYEQYF,TGTGCCAGCAAACTAGCGGGAGGGCCTTACGAGCAGTACTTC
-,TRBJ1-6,TRBV6-6,-,CASSSVGQNSPLHF,TGTGCCAGCAGTTCCGTAGGGCAAAATTCACCCCTCCACTTT
-,TRBJ1-1,TRBV6-6,-,CASRMNTEAFF,TGTGCCAGCAGGATGAACACTGAAGCTTTCTTT
-,TRBJ2-1,TRBV29-1,-,CSFLGQASNEQFF,TGCAGCTTCCTAGGGCAGGCTAGCAATGAGCAGTTCTTC
-,TRBJ1-2,TRBV7-9,-,CASSLPGYGYTF,TGTGCCAGCAGCCTCCCAGGTTATGGCTACACCTTC
-,TRBJ2-7,TRBV11-2,-,CASSDGRTYEQYF,TGTGCCAGCAGCGACGGACGTACCTACGAGCAGTACTTC
-,TRBJ1-3,TRBV14,-,CASSQDPGTPNTIYF,TGTGCCAGCAGCCAAGATCCCGGGACACCAAACACCATATATTTT
-,TRBJ2-7,TRBV7-3,-,CASSLVGTENFYEQYF,TGTGCCAGCAGCTTAGTGGGTACAGAGAATTTCTACGAGCAGTACTTC
TRBD1,TRBJ1-1,TRBV27,-,CASSLRTGWDTEAFF,TGTGCCAGCAGCCTTCGGACAGGGTGGGACACTGAAGCTTTCTTT
-,TRBJ1-1,TRBV30,-,CAWSDQGMASLNTEAFF,TGTGCCTGGAGTGACCAGGGGATGGCCAGTTTGAACACTGAAGCTTTCTTT
-,TRBJ2-7,TRBV27,few,CASSSPQATYEQYF,TGTGCCAGCAGTTCCCCGCAGGCCACCTACGAGCAGTACTTC
-,TRBJ1-1,TRBV7-9,-,CASSLATGLNTEAFF,TGTGCCAGCAGCTTAGCGACCGGGTTGAACACTGAAGCTTTCTTT
TRBD1,TRBJ1-5,TRBV6-1,-,CASFTGGRSNQPQHF,TGTGCCAGCTTTACAGGGGGCCGTAGCAATCAGCCCCAGCATTTT
TRBD1,TRBJ2-5,TRBV7-3,-,CASSLGTGQETQYF,TGTGCCAGCAGCCTGGGGACAGGGCAAGAGACCCAGTACTTC
TRBD1,TRBJ2-2,TRBV15,-,CATPGTGGTGELFF,TGTGCCACCCCCGGGACAGGGGGGACCGGGGAGCTGTTTTTT
-,TRBJ2-7,TRBV19,-,CASSIGWGNEQYF,TGTGCCAGTAGTATAGGCTGGGGGAATGAGCAGTACTTC
TRBD1,TRBJ2-3,TRBV6-5,-,CASSFLDRASDTQYF,TGTGCCAGCAGTTTCTTGGACAGGGCGAGCGATACGCAGTATTTT
-,TRBJ2-1,TRBV30,-,CAWSRAGTWNEQFF,TGTGCCTGGAGTAGGGCAGGGACTTGGAATGAGCAGTTCTTC
-,TRBJ1-4,TRBV9,-,CASSVALEREKLFF,TGTGCCAGCAGCGTAGCCCTGGAGCGGGAAAAACTGTTTTTT
-,TRBJ1-5,TRBV7-2,-,CASSLGSWVNQPQHF,TGTGCCAGCAGCTTAGGGAGCTGGGTCAATCAGCCCCAGCATTTT
-,TRBJ2-3,TRBV30,-,CAWSPIADTQYF,TGTGCCTGGAGCCCCATCGCGGATACGCAGTATTTT
-,TRBJ1-5,TRBV6-6,-,CASSSTGSSIQPQHF,TGTGCCAGCAGCTCGACCGGGTCATCGATACAGCCCCAGCATTTT
-,TRBJ2-7,TRBV2,-,CASSELGNEQYF,TGTGCCAGCAGTGAACTAGGGAACGAGCAGTACTTC
-,TRBJ2-2,TRBV30,-,CAWSVTFTGELFF,TGTGCCTGGAGTGTAACCTTCACCGGGGAGCTGTTTTTT
TRBD1,TRBJ2-5,TRBV27,-,CASSLQGASGYQETQYF,TGTGCCAGCAGTTTACAGGGGGCGTCGGGGTACCAAGAGACCCAGTACTTC
-,TRBJ2-3,TRBV7-9,-,CASSLDPNTDTQYF,TGTGCCAGCAGCTTAGATCCGAACACAGATACGCAGTATTTT
TRBD2,TRBJ2-5,TRBV10-3,once,CAISDFDGRGYQETQYF,TGTGCCATCAGTGATTTCGATGGGCGGGGGTACCAAGAGACCCAGTACTTC